The 21 T cell receptor beta chains given below trace back to one sample, sequenced in a study of T cell repertoires in cytomegalovirus infection. These TCRs are of unknown antigen specificity. TCRdb used MiXCR to reprocess the reads, holding one entry per CDR3 protein. The sample lists approximately 730,000 distinct CDR3 sequences, just under 30% occurring once. The sequencing here drew on cultured CD8+ T cells from PBMCs, taken from culture after CMV antigen stimulation. The receptor set was obtained from a human donor in good health (CMV status not recorded). Some clones in this sample may be carry-over from other donors' samples.

The chain combines TRBV28 with TRBJ2-7; tentative D call: TRBD1 (5 bases). Trimming removed 4 bases at V and 2 bases at J, with 21 bases between. Looked up from germline, CDR1 is MDHEN and CDR2 is SYDVKM. CDR3 length: 17 residues. Written as DNA, the CDR3 is TGTGCCAGCAGTTCCCTTAGGCAGGGAAAAAGGGCCTACGAGCAGTACGTC. Translation gives CASSSLRQGKRAYEQYV.

This chain joins TRBV9 and TRBJ1-4; 8 nucleotides match TRBD1. V shed 3 bases, J shed 15 bases, and the junction held 16 bases outside the gene matches. CDR1 and CDR2 (germline): SGDLS, YYNGEE. The CDR3 extends over 15 amino acids. The CDR3 DNA follows: TGTGCCAGCAGCGGACGACAGGGGTCTGGAAATAAGGTGTTTTTT. Its translation: CASSGRQGSGNKVFF.

This clonotype turned up a few times. CDR3 coding DNA: TGTGCCAGCAGCTTAGATCACGGCTCCTACGAGCAGTACTTC. Translating gives CASSLDHGSYEQYF. V usage is TRBV7-9 and J usage is TRBJ2-7; D ambiguous. Germline CDR1 and CDR2: SEHNR and FQNEAQ (reference sequence). The CDR3 covers 14 residues. V shed 1 base and J shed 0 bases, with 7 bases lying between them.

The chain uses TRBV4-3 and TRBJ2-1; perhaps D is TRBD1 or TRBD2 (5 bases each). The V and J ends lost 3 bases and 5 bases respectively, with 11 bases between them. The CDR3 runs to 14 residues. The germline V gene encodes CDR1 LGHNA and CDR2 YSLEER. In nucleotides, the CDR3 is TGCGCCAGCAGCCATGTCGGGGCACACAATGAGCAGTTCTTC. The encoded protein is CASSHVGAHNEQFF.

This clonotype was recorded at least ten times. The V and J genes are TRBV7-2 and TRBJ1-3; D possibly corresponds to TRBD1 (5 bases). The CDR3 is made up of 15 amino acids. Germline CDR1 SGHTA, CDR2 FQGNSA. V lost 5 bases to trimming and J lost 11 bases, with 22 bases between them. The CDR3 here is CASSPLRDRGKAIYF. In DNA, the CDR3 is TGTGCCAGCAGCCCACTCCGGGACCGTGGAAAGGCCATATATTTT.

The sample holds a few counts of this clonotype. The DNA of the CDR3 is TGTGCCAGTAGTAGCCCCGGCGAGACCAACTATGGCTACACCTTC. It encodes CASSSPGETNYGYTF. The chain joins TRBV19 to TRBJ1-2; no clear D gene. CDR3 length: 15 residues. Per germline, CDR1 LNHDA and CDR2 SQIVND (reference sequence). The V gene lost 4 bases and the J gene lost 2 bases, with 14 bases spanning the gap.

A few counts support this clonotype. This chain connects TRBV10-3 to TRBJ2-1, with 8 bases identical to TRBD2. Trimming took 7 bases from V and 1 from J; bases not matched to a gene: 3. Looked up from germline, CDR1 is ENHRY and CDR2 is SYGVKD. The CDR3 consists of 14 residues. CDR3 DNA sequence: TGTGCCATCATCGGCGGGGGGTCCTACAATGAGCAGTTCTTC. Its protein is CAIIGGGSYNEQFF.

This clonotype was seen once. V usage is TRBV9 and J usage is TRBJ1-2; a possible D gene is TRBD1 (6 bases). Germline CDR1 SGDLS, CDR2 YYNGEE. This CDR3 contains 12 residues. V lost 4 bases to trimming and J lost 7 bases, with 11 bases between them. The CDR3 bases are TGTGCCAGCAGCCTACAGGGAAGTGGCTACACCTTC. Translating it yields CASSLQGSGYTF.

This clonotype was observed once. The rearrangement links TRBV11-1 to TRBJ2-1; 12 nucleotides match TRBD2. This CDR3 contains 17 residues. CDR1 and CDR2 from the germline V gene are SGHAT and FQDESV (reference sequence). After removal of 0 bases from V and 3 bases from J, the junction contained 3 bases not matched to a gene. In nucleotides, the CDR3 is TGTGCCAGCAGCTTAGCGGTGACTAGCGGGGGCTACAATGAGCAGTTCTTC. It specifies CASSLAVTSGGYNEQFF.

This clonotype was observed at least ten times. The V call is TRBV27, the J call TRBJ1-6; no reliable D call. The length of the CDR3 is 15 residues. Between the trimmed V and J ends, which lost 4 bases and 4 bases, there was a span of 11 bases. Per germline, CDR1 MNHEY and CDR2 SMNVEV (reference sequence). CDR3 residues: CASSSLTIYNSPLHF. The CDR3, as DNA: TGTGCCAGCAGTTCCCTGACCATATATAATTCACCCCTCCACTTT.

The V call is TRBV6-6, the J call TRBJ1-2; TRBD1 agrees at 7 bases. There are 15 residues in the CDR3. V lost 4 bases, J lost 3 bases, and 8 bases stayed unmatched. CDR1 is MNHNY, CDR2 SVGAGI, per germline (reference sequence). As DNA, the CDR3 is TGTGCCAGCAGTTTCGTACAGGGGAATCACTATGGCTACACCTTC. Translation: CASSFVQGNHYGYTF.

J is TRBJ2-7 and V is TRBV7-4, with D tentatively TRBD1 or TRBD2 (5 bases each). Trimming shortened V by 5 bases and J by 4 bases, and 33 bases separated the two germline ends. The CDR3 is 20 residues long. Germline CDR1 SGHVT, CDR2 SQSDAQ. In DNA form, the CDR3 reads TGTGCCAGCAGCCAGCACCTAGACAGACCGGGACCCCTTCCCCCATACGAGCAGTACGTC. Encoded protein: CASSQHLDRPGPLPPYEQYV.

This rearrangement joins TRBV15 to TRBJ2-2; D may correspond to TRBD1 or TRBD2 (5 bases each). This CDR3 comprises 12 residues. Between the trimmed V and J ends, which lost 8 bases and 4 bases, there was a span of 8 bases. CDR1 is LNHNV, CDR2 YYDKDF, per germline (reference sequence). CDR3: CATRDLTGELFF. The CDR3 DNA reads TGTGCCACCCGGGACCTCACCGGGGAGCTGTTTTTT.

About this clonotype itself: Just one base apart from a much larger clone, this may be a read error. This sequence joins TRBV12-3 or TRBV12-4 and TRBJ1-1; D is ambiguous. The CDR3 is 14 amino acids. The CDR3 DNA reads as TGTGCCAGCAGTGCACCCGTGTATAACACTGATGCTTTCTTT. This gives the protein CASSAPVYNTDAFF.

This clonotype was seen more than once but under ten times. The chain joins TRBV25-1 to TRBJ1-2, with D tentatively TRBD1 (5 bases). Germline V gives CDR1 MGHDK, CDR2 SYGVNS. The ends were cut back, 7 bases at V and 8 bases at J, with 20 bases in the middle. This CDR3 comprises 14 residues. The CDR3, as DNA: TGTGCCAGCACCCACTCGAGGGCAGGGTCCGGCTACACCTTC. Residues: CASTHSRAGSGYTF.

The V gene is TRBV11-2, the J gene TRBJ1-6, with D tentatively TRBD1 (5 bases). With 0 bases removed from V and 6 bases from J, the gap between germline ends came to 18 bases. This CDR3 is 18 amino acids long. Germline loops: CDR1 SGHAT, CDR2 FQNNGV. CDR3 amino acids: CASSLDGTEKRFNSPLHF. The CDR3 DNA is TGTGCCAGCAGCTTAGACGGGACGGAGAAAAGATTTAATTCACCCCTCCACTTT.

This clonotype was observed a few times. The chain carries TRBV7-6 and TRBJ1-1, with D unresolved. The ends were cut back, 6 bases at V and 1 base at J, with 9 bases in the middle. There are 13 residues in the CDR3. Germline V CDR1 and CDR2: SGHVS, FNYEAQ. CDR3 bases: TGTGCCAGCAGAACAGCTGGGAACACTGAAGCTTTCTTT. Its protein is CASRTAGNTEAFF.

This rearrangement joins TRBV7-6 to TRBJ2-3; TRBD2 agrees at 7 bases. The CDR3 has 17 amino acids. V trimming: 5 bases; J trimming: 4 bases; junction bases outside the gene matches: 15. In germline, CDR1 is SGHVS, CDR2 FNYEAQ. This CDR3 is CASSPPTSRAGADTQYF. For the CDR3, the DNA is TGTGCCAGCAGCCCACCGACTAGCCGGGCCGGCGCAGATACGCAGTATTTT.

The V gene is TRBV5-1, the J gene TRBJ2-1; TRBD1 might be the D (6 bases). Trimming removed 1 base at V and 11 bases at J, with 10 bases between. This CDR3 is 12 amino acids long. In germline, CDR1 is SGHRS, CDR2 YFSETQ. The CDR3 region has the DNA TGCGCCAGCAGCTTGACGGACAGCCAGCAGTTCTTC. Its protein is CASSLTDSQQFF.

This clonotype was seen many times. The chain has TRBV7-9 and TRBJ1-6; 7 nucleotides align to TRBD1. V lost 4 bases to trimming and J lost 9 bases; unmatched junction nucleotides: 9. The CDR3 extends over 15 amino acids. Germline V gene data show CDR1 as SEHNR and CDR2 as FQNEAQ (reference sequence). The CDR3 DNA is TGTGCCAGCAGCTCGGGGGGGACAGTTTCTTCACCCCTCCACTTT. Translated, it gives CASSSGGTVSSPLHF.

The chain uses TRBV6-6 and TRBJ2-5; 9 nucleotides match TRBD1. The CDR3 has 14 residues. With 6 bases clipped from V and 5 bases from J, the junction kept 7 bases outside the gene matches. The V gene's germline CDR1 is MNHNY and CDR2 SVGAGI (reference sequence). The CDR3: CASSGTGISETQYF. In DNA form, the CDR3 reads TGTGCCAGCAGCGGGACAGGGATATCGGAGACCCAGTACTTC.